This T cell receptor beta chain was recorded in a study of regulatory T cells in long-lasting Graves disease. General study findings and limits: Favored gene segments in persistent disease were TRBV28, TRBJ1-2 and TRBJ2-5. Because few samples were included, accuracy may have been lower.

CDR3-region Arm-PCR and iRepertoire HTBI primers produced the TCR beta libraries. MiXCR, applied by TCRdb to the multiplex PCR reads, yields one record per CDR3 protein. The repertoire holds under 450,000 distinct CDR3 sequences, with around 23% as singletons. As for time point: persistent/refractory GD, antithyroid drugs over 5 years with positive TRAb. After RNA was extracted from PBMCs, the TCR library was made from it. In this sample, this clonotype turned up once. Its antigen is not identified. J was trimmed by 0 bases and V by 5 bases; bases with no gene match: 21. CDR3 size: 23 residues. Germline loops: CDR1 SGHRS, CDR2 YFSETQ.

The chain employs TRBV5-1 and TRBJ2-1; 15 nucleotides agree with TRBD2. This material consisted of peripheral blood mononuclear cells (PBMCs), taken when the disease was refractory, from a patient treated with antithyroid drugs. This clonotype originated in a middle-aged woman with Graves disease. In DNA form, the CDR3 reads TGCGCCAGCAGAACCCACGGGACAGGCGGACTAGCGGGAGGGCCGAGCTCCTACAATGAGCAGTTCTTC. Translation gives CASRTHGTGGLAGGPSSYNEQFF.